This TCR beta chain originates from a study of T-cell memory formation after mild COVID-19. Regarding the study as a whole: Day 15 to 85 contractors were CD4/CD8 balanced; later expanders leaned CD4+.

The CDR3 totals 13 residues. V lost 3 bases, J lost 5 bases, and 10 bases lay in between. Germline CDR1 is SGHTA and CDR2 is FQGNSA. With respect to this clonotype: The target antigen is unknown.

From the 5' RACE reads, TCRdb called clonotypes with MiXCR, one entry per CDR3 protein. The sample lists around 390,000 distinct CDR3 sequences, roughly 15% occurring once. The chain is built from TRBV7-2 and TRBJ2-5, with a possible D match to TRBD2 (6 bases). The receptor was derived from a man aged 18-30 years who had mild COVID-19 (a few samples of this study predate the infection). Cell type and time point are not known. The specimen was PBMCs or a T cell subset sorted from them (not recorded which). The CDR3 nucleotides read TGTGCCAGCAGCTTGGAGGGCGCGGAGACCCAGTACTTC. Amino acid sequence: CASSLEGAETQYF.